This T cell receptor (beta chain) was observed in a study of PD-1 blockade in classical Hodgkin lymphoma. Study results and caveats: Reported findings placed baseline TCR diversity lower in newly diagnosed patients (compared with healthy donors). The baseline diversity of complete responders showed similarity to that of newly diagnosed patients. Exclusion covered patients beginning nivolumab under 1 year post-ASCT. Underlying causes for the observed repertoire differences were not defined, possibly disease activity or prior therapy.

CDR3 length: 15 residues. The germline gives CDR1 KGHSH, CDR2 LQKENI. J gave up 1 base and V 3 bases, and 4 bases lay outside the gene matches. This table comes from immunoSEQ multiplex PCR, and its TCRdb copy is limited to in-frame clones, with some not included. The sample lists 40,000 to 65,000 clones, 65% to 85% seen once, with roughly 15% in the top ten. Each patient relapsed following autologous stem cell transplantation, and prior brentuximab vedotin exposure differed. As concerns this clone: Its antigen is unidentified. Other DNA sequences of this sample code for an identical CDR3.

Sequencing used peripheral blood mononuclear cells (PBMCs), obtained at baseline. The receptor's source is a human donor with classical Hodgkin lymphoma. The chain uses TRBV18 and TRBJ2-7, with 9 bases fitting TRBD1. The CDR3 is CASSPPGQGSYEQYF. The CDR3 DNA reads as TGTGCCAGCTCACCGCCGGGACAGGGTTCCTACGAGCAGTACTTC.